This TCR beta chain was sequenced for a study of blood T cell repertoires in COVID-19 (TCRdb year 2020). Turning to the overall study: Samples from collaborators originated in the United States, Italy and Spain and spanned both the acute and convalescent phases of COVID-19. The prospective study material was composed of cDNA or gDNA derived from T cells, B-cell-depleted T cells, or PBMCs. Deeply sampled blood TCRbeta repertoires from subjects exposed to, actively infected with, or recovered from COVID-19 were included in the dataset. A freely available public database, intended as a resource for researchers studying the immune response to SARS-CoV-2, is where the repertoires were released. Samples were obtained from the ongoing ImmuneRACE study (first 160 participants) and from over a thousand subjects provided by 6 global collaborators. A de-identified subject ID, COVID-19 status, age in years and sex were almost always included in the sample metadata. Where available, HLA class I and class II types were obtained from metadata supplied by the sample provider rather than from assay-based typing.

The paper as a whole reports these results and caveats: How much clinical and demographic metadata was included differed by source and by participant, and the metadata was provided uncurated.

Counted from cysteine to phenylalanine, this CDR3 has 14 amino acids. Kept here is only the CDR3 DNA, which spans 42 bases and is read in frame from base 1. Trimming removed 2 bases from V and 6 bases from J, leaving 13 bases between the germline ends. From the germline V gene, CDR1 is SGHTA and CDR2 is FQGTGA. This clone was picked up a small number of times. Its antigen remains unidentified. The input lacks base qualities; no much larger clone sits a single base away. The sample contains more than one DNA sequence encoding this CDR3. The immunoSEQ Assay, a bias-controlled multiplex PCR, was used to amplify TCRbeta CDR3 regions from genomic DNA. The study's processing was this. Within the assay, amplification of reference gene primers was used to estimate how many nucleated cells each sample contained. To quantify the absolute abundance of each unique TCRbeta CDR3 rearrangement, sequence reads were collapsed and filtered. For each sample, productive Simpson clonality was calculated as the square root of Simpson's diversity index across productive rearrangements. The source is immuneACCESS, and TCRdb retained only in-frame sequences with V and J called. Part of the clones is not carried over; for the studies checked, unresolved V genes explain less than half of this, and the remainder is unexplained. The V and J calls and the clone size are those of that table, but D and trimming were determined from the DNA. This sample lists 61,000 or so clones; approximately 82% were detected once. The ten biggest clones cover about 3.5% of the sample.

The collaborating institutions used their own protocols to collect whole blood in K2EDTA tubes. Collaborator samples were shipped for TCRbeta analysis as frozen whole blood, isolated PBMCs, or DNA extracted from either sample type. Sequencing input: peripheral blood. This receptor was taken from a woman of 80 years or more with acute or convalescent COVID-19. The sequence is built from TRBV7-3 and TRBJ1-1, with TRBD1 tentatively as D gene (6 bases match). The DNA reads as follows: TGTGCCAGCAGCTTAGGGGGCATGAAGTCTGAAGCTTTCTTT. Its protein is CASSLGGMKSEAFF.